These 26 T cell receptor beta chains were sequenced from one sample in a study of blood T cell repertoires in COVID-19. Sequencing was performed with immunoSEQ multiplex PCR; in TCRdb, only in-frame clones are kept and a portion is missing. The profile shows about 170,000 clones, approximately 91% of them singletons. Sequencing was performed on peripheral blood. The receptors originated from a man younger than 35 with COVID-19, enrolled during active disease.

The rearrangement joins TRBV20-1 to TRBJ1-1; D remains ambiguous. V lost 1 base to trimming and J lost 10 bases, with 4 bases between them. The CDR3 spans 9 residues. From germline, CDR1 is DFQATT and CDR2 SNEGSKA (reference sequence). CDR3: CSARVGAFF. The CDR3, as DNA: TGCAGTGCTAGAGTCGGAGCTTTCTTT.

V usage is TRBV5-6 and J usage is TRBJ2-3; weak D call: TRBD2 (6 bases). V dropped 0 bases and J dropped 1 base, with 18 bases sitting between them. This CDR3 is 18 amino acids long. CDR1 and CDR2 from the germline V gene are SGHDT and YYEEEE. This CDR3 reads CASSLADGGGIGTDTQYF. Here the CDR3 DNA reads TGTGCCAGCAGCTTGGCTGACGGTGGCGGGATCGGCACAGATACGCAGTATTTT.

The genes are TRBV30 and TRBJ2-1; 7 nucleotides match TRBD2. The CDR3 is made up of 14 amino acids. CDR1 GTSNPN and CDR2 SVGIG come from the germline V gene (reference sequence). V lost 8 bases, J lost 3 bases, and 10 bases stayed unmatched. Written as DNA, the CDR3 is TGTGCCGGGTATAGCGGGCCTAACTACAATGAGCAGTTCTTC. Amino acids: CAGYSGPNYNEQFF.

The V and J genes are TRBV6-5 and TRBJ1-6; 9 bases match TRBD1. CDR1 and CDR2 (germline): MNHEY, SVGAGI. The J segment lost 10 bases and the V segment lost 8 bases, leaving 9 bases of the junction unmatched. The CDR3 runs to 14 residues. The CDR3 bases are TGTGCCAGCGGGCGGGGACAGGGAAGCTCACCCCTCCACTTT. Protein sequence: CASGRGQGSSPLHF.

The chain employs TRBV7-2 and TRBJ2-7; D possibly corresponds to TRBD1 (5 bases). TRBJ2-5 explains the end of the DNA better; the J call may be wrong. The CDR3 totals 15 residues. Germline-derived CDR1 and CDR2 are SGHTA and FQGNSA. CDR3 nucleotide sequence: TGTGCCAGCAGCTTAGGGAGATATGGGCAGGGGACCCAGTACTTC. Its protein product is CASSLGRYGQGTQYF.

The V gene is TRBV3-1 (or the pseudogene TRBV3-2), the J gene TRBJ2-2; 10 bases fit TRBD2. V was clipped by 0 bases and J by 5 bases; unmatched bases: 9. The germline V gene has CDR1 LGHDT and CDR2 YNNKEL (reference sequence). The CDR3 extends over 18 amino acids. In DNA form, the CDR3 reads TGTGCCAGCAGCCAAGAAGCGGGAGGGCTACTGCGTACCGGGGAGCTGTTTTTT. Its protein product is CASSQEAGGLLRTGELFF.

V is TRBV2 and J is TRBJ1-2; TRBD1 agrees at 7 bases. This CDR3 is 13 amino acids long. Germline V gene lookup returns CDR1 SNHLY and CDR2 FYNNEI. CDR3 protein: CAIKGGPLYGYTF. CDR3 nucleotides: TGTGCGATCAAAGGGGGCCCTCTCTATGGCTACACCTTC.

The rearrangement joins TRBV7-8 to TRBJ2-3, with TRBD2 matching 7 bases. The germline CDR1 and CDR2 sequences are SGHVS and FQNEAQ. The CDR3 covers 15 residues. Trimming took 7 bases from V and 5 from J; bases not matched to a gene: 12. CDR3 DNA: TGTGCCAGCATAGGAGCGGGGCTCTCGGAAGATACGCAGTATTTT. Translated: CASIGAGLSEDTQYF.

V and J are TRBV2 and TRBJ1-6, with D hard to call. Germline assignment: CDR1 SNHLY and CDR2 FYNNEI. The CDR3 is 14 amino acids. With 2 bases removed from V and 9 bases from J, the gap between germline ends came to 11 bases. DNA for the CDR3: TGTGCCAGCAGTGAATATGTTAGCGCTTCACCCCTCCACTTT. Encoded protein: CASSEYVSASPLHF.

The chain uses TRBV5-4 and TRBJ2-1; TRBD1 matches 7 bases. The CDR3 sequence is 15 residues long. J was trimmed by 4 bases and V by 4 bases; bases with no gene match: 8. Germline lookup yields CDR1 SGHNT and CDR2 YYREEE (reference sequence). The CDR3 is CASSASGTVYNEQFF. CDR3 bases: TGTGCCAGCAGCGCATCCGGGACAGTTTACAATGAGCAGTTCTTC.

The rearrangement links TRBV5-1 to TRBJ1-5, with D tentatively TRBD1 (5 bases). V lost 0 bases, J lost 0 bases, and 7 bases lay in between. The CDR3 sequence is 15 residues long. Germline assignment: CDR1 SGHRS and CDR2 YFSETQ. CDR3 sequence reads: CASSLEGYSNQPQHF. The CDR3 nucleotides read TGCGCCAGCAGCTTGGAGGGGTATAGCAATCAGCCCCAGCATTTT.

A single count supports this clone. The chain is built from TRBV28 and TRBJ1-2; possible D gene TRBD1, 5 bases. Trimming took 0 bases from V and 6 from J, leaving 14 bases between them. The CDR3 consists of 15 residues. The germline V gene has CDR1 MDHEN and CDR2 SYDVKM. CDR3 loop: CASSLWPGGGNGYTF. CDR3 nucleotides: TGTGCCAGCAGTTTATGGCCGGGGGGAGGGAATGGCTACACCTTC.

This clone was counted a single time. The chain has TRBV28 and TRBJ2-1; D ambiguous. The germline V and J ends were trimmed by 2 bases and 7 bases, with 6 bases remaining between them. The CDR3 length is 12 residues. Germline-derived CDR1 and CDR2 are MDHEN and SYDVKM. CDR3 DNA sequence: TGTGCCAGCAGTTTAATGAGGAATGAGCAGTTCTTC. Translated, it gives CASSLMRNEQFF.

Comment on this clone: One junction end does not reproduce the germline sequence, and a read error may be involved. The V call is TRBV11-2, the J call TRBJ1-1; D gene unclear. Germline V gene sequence: CDR1 SGHAT, CDR2 FQNNGV. There are 10 residues in the CDR3. In DNA, the CDR3 is TGTGCCAGCAGCCTTCCCCGGGTCGGGTTT. Encoded protein: CASSLPRVGF.

This chain links TRBV5-1 with TRBJ1-2; D is unresolved. The CDR3 sequence is 15 residues long. Germline CDR1 is SGHRS and CDR2 is YFSETQ. With 0 bases removed from V and 4 bases from J, the gap between germline ends came to 13 bases. In DNA form, the CDR3 reads TGCGCCAGCAGCTTGGAGCTGGGCGTAATCTATGGCTACACCTTC. This translates into CASSLELGVIYGYTF.

The CDR3 protein is CASSPTGLSYEQYF. The DNA of the CDR3 is TGTGCCAGCAGCCCAACAGGGCTCTCCTACGAGCAGTACTTC. V gene TRBV7-9 combines with J gene TRBJ2-7, with a tentative D call TRBD1 (6 bases). V was trimmed by 5 bases and J by 0 bases, leaving 11 bases between them. The CDR3 spans 14 residues. Germline assignment: CDR1 SEHNR and CDR2 FQNEAQ (reference sequence).

The chain employs TRBV5-4 and TRBJ1-2; D perhaps matches TRBD1 (5 bases). CDR3 size: 14 residues. V lost 4 bases and J 7 bases, leaving 17 bases between the germline ends. From germline, CDR1 is SGHNT and CDR2 YYREEE (reference sequence). DNA of the CDR3: TGTGCCAGCAGCCCATGGGGCTCCTCGGGTGGCTACACCTTC. Translated: CASSPWGSSGGYTF.

The chain employs TRBV6-2 or TRBV6-3 and TRBJ1-3; D unresolved. This CDR3 spans 13 amino acids. Germline V gives CDR1 MNHEY, CDR2 SVGEGT. V dropped 4 bases and J dropped 4 bases, with 8 bases sitting between them. The CDR3 spells CASSSGGGNTIYF. CDR3 nucleotide sequence: TGTGCCAGCAGTTCCGGAGGGGGAAACACCATATATTTT.

For this clone: The junction shows a germline mismatch at one end, possibly a read error. The chain employs TRBV7-9 and TRBJ1-4; D gene unclear. The CDR3 has 15 amino acids. CDR1 is SEHNR, CDR2 FQNEAQ, per germline (reference sequence). This CDR3 reads CASSLGGRTNEKLLF. CDR3 in DNA: TGTGCCAGCAGCTTAGGAGGGAGGACTAATGAAAAACTGCTTTTT.

V usage is TRBV19 and J usage is TRBJ1-5; 9 bases line up with TRBD1. Unmatched junction bases numbered 3, after V lost 9 bases and J lost 0 bases. The CDR3 extends over 14 amino acids. The germline V gene has CDR1 LNHDA and CDR2 SQIVND (reference sequence). CDR3 protein: CASRDRVSNQPQHF. CDR3 nucleotide sequence: TGTGCCAGCCGGGACAGGGTTAGCAATCAGCCCCAGCATTTT.

The V and J genes are TRBV28 and TRBJ1-2; 8 bases are shared with TRBD1. The CDR3 has 16 amino acids. V lost 7 bases to trimming and J lost 7 bases; unmatched junction nucleotides: 17. Germline CDR1 and CDR2: MDHEN and SYDVKM. This CDR3 reads CASTYTHDRGWGGYTF. DNA of the CDR3: TGTGCCAGCACCTATACCCATGACAGGGGATGGGGTGGCTACACCTTC.

The rearrangement links TRBV28 to TRBJ2-1, with 12 bases aligning to TRBD2. After removal of 6 bases from V and 8 bases from J, the junction contained 11 bases not matched to a gene. CDR1 MDHEN and CDR2 SYDVKM come from the germline V gene. This CDR3 comprises 16 residues. In nucleotides, the CDR3 is TGTGCCAGCAGACGGAAACTAGCGGGAGGAGGCGATGAGCAGTTCTTC. Its protein product is CASRRKLAGGGDEQFF.

This clone was seen only once. The gene calls are TRBV24-1 and TRBJ2-2; D is uncertain. Deletions cut 4 bases from V and 4 bases from J, with 15 bases between. CDR1 and CDR2 from the germline V gene are KGHDR and SFDVKD. The CDR3 is made up of 16 amino acids. CDR3 in DNA: TGTGCCACCAGTGAACCTTCCCTAGTAAGCACCGGGGAGCTGTTTTTT. This codes for CATSEPSLVSTGELFF.

In its sample, this clone was seen once. The chain uses TRBV7-3 and TRBJ2-2, with 12 nucleotides matching TRBD2. In germline, CDR1 is SGHTA, CDR2 FQGTGA. The CDR3 covers 15 residues. J lost 5 bases, V lost 5 bases, and 3 bases had no gene match. For the CDR3, the DNA is TGTGCCAGCAGCCTCGGACTAGCGGGGACCGGGGAGCTGTTTTTT. It encodes CASSLGLAGTGELFF.

The J gene is TRBJ2-7, the V gene TRBV28, with D tentatively TRBD1 (5 bases). Trimming shortened V by 10 bases and J by 2 bases, and 18 bases separated the two germline ends. The CDR3 sequence is 14 residues long. Germline assignment: CDR1 MDHEN and CDR2 SYDVKM. The CDR3: CATIRPMTAYEQYF. The CDR3 nucleotides read TGTGCCACCATCCGACCGATGACAGCCTACGAGCAGTACTTC.

This sequence joins TRBV28 and TRBJ1-5; D is possibly TRBD1 (6 bases). The CDR3 consists of 16 residues. Trimming cost V 2 bases and J 4 bases, with 15 bases left between them. Germline CDR1 MDHEN, CDR2 SYDVKM. This chain's CDR3 is CASSLELGAHNQPQHF. The CDR3 coding sequence is TGTGCCAGCAGTTTAGAGTTGGGGGCGCATAATCAGCCCCAGCATTTT.